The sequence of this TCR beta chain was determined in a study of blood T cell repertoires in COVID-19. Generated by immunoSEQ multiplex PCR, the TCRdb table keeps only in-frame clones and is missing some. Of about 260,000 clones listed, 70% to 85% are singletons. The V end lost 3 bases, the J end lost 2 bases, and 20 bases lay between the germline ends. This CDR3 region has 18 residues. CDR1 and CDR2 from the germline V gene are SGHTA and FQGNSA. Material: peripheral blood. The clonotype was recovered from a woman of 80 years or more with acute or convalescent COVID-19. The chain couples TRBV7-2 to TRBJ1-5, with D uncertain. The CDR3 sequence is CASSLGGRGIGGNQPQHF. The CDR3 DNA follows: TGTGCCAGCAGCTTGGGTGGGCGAGGGATAGGTGGCAATCAGCCCCAGCATTTT. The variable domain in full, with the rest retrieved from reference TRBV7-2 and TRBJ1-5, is GAGVSQSPSNKVTEKGKDVELRCDPISGHTALYWYRQSLGQGLEFLIYFQGNSAPDKSGLPSDRFSAERTGGSVSTLTIQRTQQEDSAVYLCASSLGGRGIGGNQPQHFGDGTRLSIL.